This TCR beta chain was sequenced during a study of response to subunit inactivated influenza vaccine. Study results and limitations: Authors suggested each seasonal influenza vaccination recruits few new T cells.

TCRdb ran MiXCR on the RT-PCR reads and lists one entry per CDR3 protein. The table lists about 500,000 distinct CDR3 sequences, more than 15% of them singletons. Per the germline V gene, CDR1 is MNHNS and CDR2 is SASEGT. This CDR3 has 14 residues. V gave up 6 bases and J gave up 0 bases, with 9 bases separating them. In this sample, this clonotype turned up a few times. Its cognate antigen is unknown. The source was CD4+ T cells sorted from PBMCs, collected around 2 years after vaccination. The genes are TRBV6-1 and TRBJ1-3; TRBD1 is a possible D gene (6 bases). The clonotype was recovered from a man aged 50 to 75 who received an inactivated influenza vaccine. The CDR3 reads CASSPQGSGNTIYF. In DNA form, the CDR3 reads TGTGCCAGCAGCCCACAGGGCTCTGGAAACACCATATATTTT.